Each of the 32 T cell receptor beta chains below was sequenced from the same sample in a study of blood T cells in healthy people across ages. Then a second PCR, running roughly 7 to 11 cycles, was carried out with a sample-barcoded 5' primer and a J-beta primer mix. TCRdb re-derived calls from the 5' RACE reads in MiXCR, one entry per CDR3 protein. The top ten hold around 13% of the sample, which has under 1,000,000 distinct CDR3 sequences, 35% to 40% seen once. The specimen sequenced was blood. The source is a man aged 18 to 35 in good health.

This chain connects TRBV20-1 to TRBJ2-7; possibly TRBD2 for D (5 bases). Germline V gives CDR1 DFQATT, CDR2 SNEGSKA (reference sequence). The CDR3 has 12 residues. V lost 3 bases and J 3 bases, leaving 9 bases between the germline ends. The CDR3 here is CSASRGVYEQYF. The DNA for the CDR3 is TGCAGTGCTAGTCGGGGTGTCTACGAGCAGTACTTC.

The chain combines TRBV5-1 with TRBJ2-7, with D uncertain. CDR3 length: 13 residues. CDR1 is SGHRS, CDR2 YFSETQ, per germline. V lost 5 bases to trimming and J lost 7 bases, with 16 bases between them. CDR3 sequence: CASRIGGVTEQYF. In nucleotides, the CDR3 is TGCGCCAGCAGAATTGGTGGGGTTACTGAGCAGTACTTC.

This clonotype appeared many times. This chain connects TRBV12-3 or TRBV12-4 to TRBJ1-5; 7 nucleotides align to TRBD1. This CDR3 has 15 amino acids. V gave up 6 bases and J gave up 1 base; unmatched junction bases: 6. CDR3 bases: TGTGCCAGCAGAGCGACAGGGAGGAGCAATCAGCCCCAGCATTTT. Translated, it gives CASRATGRSNQPQHF.

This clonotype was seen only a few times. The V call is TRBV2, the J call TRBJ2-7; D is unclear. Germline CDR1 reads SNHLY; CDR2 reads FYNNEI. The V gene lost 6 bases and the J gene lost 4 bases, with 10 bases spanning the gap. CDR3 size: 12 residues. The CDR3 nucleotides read TGTGCCAGCAGACCCGGCCGATACGAGCAGTACTTC. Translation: CASRPGRYEQYF.

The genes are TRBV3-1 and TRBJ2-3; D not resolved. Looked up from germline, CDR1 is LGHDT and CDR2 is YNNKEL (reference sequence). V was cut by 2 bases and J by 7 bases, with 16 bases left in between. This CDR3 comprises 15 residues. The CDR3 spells CASSQSNPVLNTQYF. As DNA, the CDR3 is TGTGCCAGCAGCCAATCAAATCCGGTCCTAAATACGCAGTATTTT.

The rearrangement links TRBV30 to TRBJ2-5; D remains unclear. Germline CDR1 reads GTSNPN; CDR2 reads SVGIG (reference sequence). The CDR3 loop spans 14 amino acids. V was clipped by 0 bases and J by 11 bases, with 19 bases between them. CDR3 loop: CAWSVAAAYNEQYF. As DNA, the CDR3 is TGTGCCTGGAGTGTAGCCGCCGCGTACAATGAGCAGTACTTC.

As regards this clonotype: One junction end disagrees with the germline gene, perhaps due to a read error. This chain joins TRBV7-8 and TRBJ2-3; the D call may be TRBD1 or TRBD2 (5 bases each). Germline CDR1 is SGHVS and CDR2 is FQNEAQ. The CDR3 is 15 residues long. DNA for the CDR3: TGTACCAGCAGCTCCGGGACGTTTAGTGCAGATACGCAGTATTTT. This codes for CTSSSGTFSADTQYF.

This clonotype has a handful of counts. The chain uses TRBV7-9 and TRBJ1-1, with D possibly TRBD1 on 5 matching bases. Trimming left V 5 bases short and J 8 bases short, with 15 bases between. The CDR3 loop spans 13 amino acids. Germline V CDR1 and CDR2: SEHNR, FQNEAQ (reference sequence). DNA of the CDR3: TGTGCCAGCAGCCGGTCCCTCAGGGACGAAGCTTTCTTT. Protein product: CASSRSLRDEAFF.

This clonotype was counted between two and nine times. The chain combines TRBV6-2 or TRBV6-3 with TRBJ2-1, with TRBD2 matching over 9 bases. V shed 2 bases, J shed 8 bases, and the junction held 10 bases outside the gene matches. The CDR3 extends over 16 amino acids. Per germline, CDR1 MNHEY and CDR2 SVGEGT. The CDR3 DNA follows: TGTGCCAGCAGTTACCCGTCGGGCGGGGGGGCCCATGAGCAGTTCTTC. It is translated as CASSYPSGGGAHEQFF.

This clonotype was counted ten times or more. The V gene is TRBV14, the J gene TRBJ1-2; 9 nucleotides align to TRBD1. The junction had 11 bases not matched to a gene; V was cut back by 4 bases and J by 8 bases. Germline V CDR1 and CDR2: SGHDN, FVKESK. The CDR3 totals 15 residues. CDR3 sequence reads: CASSRGVGTGKGYTF. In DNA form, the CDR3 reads TGTGCCAGCAGCCGTGGCGTCGGGACAGGGAAAGGCTACACCTTC.

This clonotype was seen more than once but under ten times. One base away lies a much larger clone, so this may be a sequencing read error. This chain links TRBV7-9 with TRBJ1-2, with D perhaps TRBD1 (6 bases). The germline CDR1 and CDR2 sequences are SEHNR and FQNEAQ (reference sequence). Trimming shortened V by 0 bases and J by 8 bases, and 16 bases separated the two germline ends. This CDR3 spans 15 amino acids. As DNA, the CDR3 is TGTGCCAGCAGCTTAGCGGCCGGAACAGGGAAAGGCTACACCTTC. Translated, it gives CASSLAAGTGKGYTF.

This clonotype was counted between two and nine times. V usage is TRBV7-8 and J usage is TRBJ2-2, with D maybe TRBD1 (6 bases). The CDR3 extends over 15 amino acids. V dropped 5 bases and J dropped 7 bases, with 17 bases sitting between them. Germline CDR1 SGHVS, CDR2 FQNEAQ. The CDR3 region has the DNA TGTGCCAGCAGCGGCCGGGACATCACGGGCGGGGAGCTGTTTTTT. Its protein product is CASSGRDITGGELFF.

The CDR3 spells CSARDAGRDYEQYF. Here the CDR3 DNA reads TGCAGTGCTAGAGATGCCGGGCGGGACTACGAGCAGTACTTC. The chain carries TRBV20-1 and TRBJ2-7; the D gene is possibly TRBD2 (6 bases). CDR1 is DFQATT and CDR2 is SNEGSKA in the germline V gene (reference sequence). CDR3 length: 14 residues. V was clipped by 0 bases and J by 3 bases, with 12 bases between them.

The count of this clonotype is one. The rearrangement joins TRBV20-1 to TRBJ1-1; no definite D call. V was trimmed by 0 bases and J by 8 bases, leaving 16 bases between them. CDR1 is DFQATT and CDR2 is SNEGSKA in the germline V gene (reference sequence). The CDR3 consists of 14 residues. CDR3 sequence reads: CSARDPKKVGEAFF. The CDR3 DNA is TGCAGTGCTAGAGACCCGAAAAAGGTCGGGGAAGCTTTCTTT.

This chain's CDR3 is CSARDLGGATIEQYF. DNA for the CDR3: TGCAGTGCTAGAGATTTAGGGGGGGCTACCATCGAGCAGTACTTC. The chain employs TRBV20-1 and TRBJ2-7; tentative D call: TRBD2 (7 bases). The CDR3 is made up of 15 amino acids. Trimming stripped 0 bases from V and 6 bases from J, with 18 bases between. CDR1 DFQATT and CDR2 SNEGSKA come from the germline V gene (reference sequence).

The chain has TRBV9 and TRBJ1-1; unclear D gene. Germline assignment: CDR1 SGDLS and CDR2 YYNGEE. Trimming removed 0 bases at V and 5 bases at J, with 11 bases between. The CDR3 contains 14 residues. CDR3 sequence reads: CASSVGGGVTEAFF. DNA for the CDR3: TGTGCCAGCAGCGTAGGGGGTGGGGTGACTGAAGCTTTCTTT. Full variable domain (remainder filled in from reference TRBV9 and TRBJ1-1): DSGVTQTPKHLITATGQRVTLRCSPRSGDLSVYWYQQSLDQGLQFLIQYYNGEERAKGNILERFSAQQFPDLHSELNLSSLELGDSALYFCASSVGGGVTEAFFGQGTRLTVV.

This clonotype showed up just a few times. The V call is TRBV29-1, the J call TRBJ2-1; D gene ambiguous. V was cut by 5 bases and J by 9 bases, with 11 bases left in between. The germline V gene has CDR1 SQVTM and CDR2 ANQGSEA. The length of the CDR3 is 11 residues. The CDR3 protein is CSVLEVIEQFF. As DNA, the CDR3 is TGCAGCGTTTTAGAGGTAATTGAGCAGTTCTTC.

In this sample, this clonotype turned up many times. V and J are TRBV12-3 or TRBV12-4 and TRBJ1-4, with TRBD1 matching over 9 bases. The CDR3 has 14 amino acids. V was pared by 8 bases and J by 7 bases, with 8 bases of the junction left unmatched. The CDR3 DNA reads TGTGCCAGCGTTCCGGGACAGGGAGGTGAAAAACTGTTTTTT. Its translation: CASVPGQGGEKLFF.

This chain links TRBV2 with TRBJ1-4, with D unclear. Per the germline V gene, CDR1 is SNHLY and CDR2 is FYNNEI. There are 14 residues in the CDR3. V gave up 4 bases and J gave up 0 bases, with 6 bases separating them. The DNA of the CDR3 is TGTGCCAGCAGTGGGGCAGCAACTAATGAAAAACTGTTTTTT. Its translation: CASSGAATNEKLFF.

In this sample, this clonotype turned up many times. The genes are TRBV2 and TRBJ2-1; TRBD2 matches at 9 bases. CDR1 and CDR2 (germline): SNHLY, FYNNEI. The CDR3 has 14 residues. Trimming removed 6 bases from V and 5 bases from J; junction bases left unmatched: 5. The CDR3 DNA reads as TGTGCCAGCAGGAGGGAGCGGGGGGACAATGAGCAGTTCTTC. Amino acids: CASRRERGDNEQFF.

The CDR3 bases are TGCGCCAGCAGCGAACCCCGGACAGGTGGCGAGCAGTACTTC. Translation: CASSEPRTGGEQYF. The chain uses TRBV5-1 and TRBJ2-5; 7 nucleotides match TRBD1. The DNA end is a closer match to TRBJ2-7, so the J assignment may be wrong. This CDR3 comprises 14 residues. Germline V gene sequence: CDR1 SGHRS, CDR2 YFSETQ.

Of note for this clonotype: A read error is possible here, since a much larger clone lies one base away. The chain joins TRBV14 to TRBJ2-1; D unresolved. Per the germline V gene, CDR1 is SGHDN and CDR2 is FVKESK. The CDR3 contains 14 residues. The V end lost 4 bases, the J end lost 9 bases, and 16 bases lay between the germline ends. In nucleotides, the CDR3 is TGTGCCAGCAGCCTTCCCCTCCCCGGAGTTGAGCAGTTCTTC. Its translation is CASSLPLPGVEQFF.

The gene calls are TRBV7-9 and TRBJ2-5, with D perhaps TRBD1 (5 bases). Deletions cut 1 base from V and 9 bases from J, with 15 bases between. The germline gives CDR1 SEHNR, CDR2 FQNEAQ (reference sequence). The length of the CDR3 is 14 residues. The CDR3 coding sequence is TGTGCCAGCAGCTTAGTGGTAGGGGAATCGGCCCAGTACTTC. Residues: CASSLVVGESAQYF.

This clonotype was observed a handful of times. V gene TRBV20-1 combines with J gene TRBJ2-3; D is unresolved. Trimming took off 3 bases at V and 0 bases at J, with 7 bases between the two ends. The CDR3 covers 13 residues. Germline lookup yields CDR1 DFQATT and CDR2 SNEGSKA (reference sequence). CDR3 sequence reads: CSARVSSTDTQYF. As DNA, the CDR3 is TGCAGTGCTAGGGTTAGTAGCACAGATACGCAGTATTTT.

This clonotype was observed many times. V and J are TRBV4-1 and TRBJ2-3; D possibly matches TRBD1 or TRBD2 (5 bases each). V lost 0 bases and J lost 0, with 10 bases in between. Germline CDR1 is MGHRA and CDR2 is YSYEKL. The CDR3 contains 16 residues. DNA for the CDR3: TGCGCCAGCAGCCAAGAACGGTGGGGGAGCACAGATACGCAGTATTTT. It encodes CASSQERWGSTDTQYF.

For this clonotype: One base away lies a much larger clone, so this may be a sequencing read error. The CDR3: CAISETERSNQYF. The DNA for the CDR3 is TGTGCCATCAGTGAGACAGAACGGAGCAATCAGTACTTC. V is TRBV10-3 and J is TRBJ2-7; D unclear. V lost 2 bases and J 10 bases, leaving 15 bases between the germline ends. The CDR3 extends over 13 amino acids. Germline CDR1 reads ENHRY; CDR2 reads SYGVKD.

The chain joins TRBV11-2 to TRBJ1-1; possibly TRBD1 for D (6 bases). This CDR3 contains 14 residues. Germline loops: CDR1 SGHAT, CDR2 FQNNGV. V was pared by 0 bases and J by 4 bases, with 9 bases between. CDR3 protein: CASSLDFRGTEAFF. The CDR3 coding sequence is TGTGCCAGCAGCTTAGATTTCAGGGGCACTGAAGCTTTCTTT. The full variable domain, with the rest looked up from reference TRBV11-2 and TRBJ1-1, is EAGVAQSPRYKIIEKRQSVAFWCNPISGHATLYWYQQILGQGPKLLIQFQNNGVVDDSQLPKDRFSAERLKGVDSTLKIQPAKLEDSAVYLCASSLDFRGTEAFFGQGTRLTVV.

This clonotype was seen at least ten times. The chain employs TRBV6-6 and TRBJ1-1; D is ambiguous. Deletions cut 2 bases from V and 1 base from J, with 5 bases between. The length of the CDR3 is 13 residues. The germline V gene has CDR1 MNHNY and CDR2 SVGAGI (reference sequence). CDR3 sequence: CASSYAGNTEAFF. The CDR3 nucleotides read TGTGCCAGCAGTTACGCTGGGAACACTGAAGCTTTCTTT.

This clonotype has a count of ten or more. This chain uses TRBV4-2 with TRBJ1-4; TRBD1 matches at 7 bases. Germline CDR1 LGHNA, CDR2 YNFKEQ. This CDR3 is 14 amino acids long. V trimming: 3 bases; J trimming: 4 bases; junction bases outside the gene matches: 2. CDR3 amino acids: CASSQGTDNEKLFF. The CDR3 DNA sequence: TGTGCCAGCAGCCAGGGGACAGATAATGAAAAACTGTTTTTT.

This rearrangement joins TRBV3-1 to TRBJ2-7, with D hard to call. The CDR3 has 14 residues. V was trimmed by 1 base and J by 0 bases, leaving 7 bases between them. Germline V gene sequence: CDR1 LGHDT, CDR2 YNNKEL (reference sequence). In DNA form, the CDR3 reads TGTGCCAGCAGCCAAGGGGTAACCTCCTACGAGCAGTACTTC. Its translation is CASSQGVTSYEQYF.

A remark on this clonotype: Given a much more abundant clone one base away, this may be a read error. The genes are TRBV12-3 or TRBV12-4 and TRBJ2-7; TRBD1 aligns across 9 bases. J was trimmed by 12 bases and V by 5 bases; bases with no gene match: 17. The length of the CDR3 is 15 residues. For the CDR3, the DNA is TGTGCCAGCAGTCCCGGGACAGGGAAACAAGAGACCCGGTACTTC. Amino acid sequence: CASSPGTGKQETRYF.

The CDR3 nucleotides read TGTGCCAGCAGTGAAATAGGGACAGGGTACCAAGAGACCCAGTACTTC. This gives the protein CASSEIGTGYQETQYF. The V gene is TRBV6-1, the J gene TRBJ2-5; 9 nucleotides agree with TRBD1. Per the germline V gene, CDR1 is MNHNS and CDR2 is SASEGT. Germline trimming cut 2 bases from V and 0 bases from J; bases unmatched to any gene: 4. The CDR3 runs to 16 residues.